This TCR beta chain derives from a study of neurological immune-mediated disorders. Trimming removed 0 bases from V and 0 bases from J; junction bases left unmatched: 3. The CDR3 is 16 amino acids. Germline V lookup: CDR1 DFQATT, CDR2 SNEGSKA (reference sequence). Each CDR3 protein is one row after TCRdb ran MiXCR on the 5' RACE reads. The sample has about 46,000 distinct CDR3 sequences; less than 4% are singletons. The source of this sequence is a woman between 45 and 60 years old with multiple sclerosis. Specimen: PBMCs. The V gene is TRBV20-1, the J gene TRBJ2-1, with 9 bases matching TRBD2. CDR3 sequence reads: CSAREAGGTSYNEQFF. The CDR3 region has the DNA TGCAGTGCTAGAGAAGCGGGGGGTACCTCCTACAATGAGCAGTTCTTC.